The 3 T cell receptor beta chains listed next were all sequenced from one sample in a study of blood T cell repertoires in COVID-19. The protocol was immunoSEQ multiplex PCR, while the TCRdb copy is restricted to in-frame clones and leaves out a portion. This table has 100,000 or so clones, approximately 91% appearing once. Sequenced material: peripheral blood. The receptors were gathered from a woman in her fifties or sixties with acute or convalescent COVID-19.

V gene TRBV6-5 combines with J gene TRBJ1-6; TRBD1 aligns across 7 bases. The CDR3 loop spans 14 amino acids. The junction had 4 bases not matched to a gene; V was cut back by 6 bases and J by 5 bases. Germline V gene lookup returns CDR1 MNHEY and CDR2 SVGAGI. The DNA of the CDR3 is TGTGCCAGCAGAGCTGGACAGGATAATTCACCCCTCCACTTT. This translates into CASRAGQDNSPLHF.

The chain's CDR3 is CATSRDGTSQETQYF. Written as DNA, the CDR3 is TGTGCCACCAGCAGAGATGGTACTTCCCAAGAGACCCAGTACTTC. The chain has TRBV15 and TRBJ2-5; D unresolved. The CDR3 has 15 residues. The V end lost 0 bases, the J end lost 1 base, and 9 bases lay between the germline ends. In germline, CDR1 is LNHNV, CDR2 YYDKDF (reference sequence).

The chain links TRBV5-1 to TRBJ2-1; tentatively, D is TRBD1 (5 bases). Germline V lookup: CDR1 SGHRS, CDR2 YFSETQ. This CDR3 contains 13 residues. Between the trimmed V and J ends, which lost 0 bases and 7 bases, there was a span of 8 bases. The CDR3 loop reads CASSLVQENEQFF. The CDR3 nucleotides read TGCGCCAGCAGCTTGGTACAGGAGAATGAGCAGTTCTTC. Together with reference TRBV5-1 and TRBJ2-1, the CDR3 gives the full variable domain: KAGVTQTPRYLIKTRGQQVTLSCSPISGHRSVSWYQQTPGQGLQFLFEYFSETQRNKGNFPGRFSGRQFSNSRSEMNVSTLELGDSALYLCASSLVQENEQFFGPGTRLTVL.